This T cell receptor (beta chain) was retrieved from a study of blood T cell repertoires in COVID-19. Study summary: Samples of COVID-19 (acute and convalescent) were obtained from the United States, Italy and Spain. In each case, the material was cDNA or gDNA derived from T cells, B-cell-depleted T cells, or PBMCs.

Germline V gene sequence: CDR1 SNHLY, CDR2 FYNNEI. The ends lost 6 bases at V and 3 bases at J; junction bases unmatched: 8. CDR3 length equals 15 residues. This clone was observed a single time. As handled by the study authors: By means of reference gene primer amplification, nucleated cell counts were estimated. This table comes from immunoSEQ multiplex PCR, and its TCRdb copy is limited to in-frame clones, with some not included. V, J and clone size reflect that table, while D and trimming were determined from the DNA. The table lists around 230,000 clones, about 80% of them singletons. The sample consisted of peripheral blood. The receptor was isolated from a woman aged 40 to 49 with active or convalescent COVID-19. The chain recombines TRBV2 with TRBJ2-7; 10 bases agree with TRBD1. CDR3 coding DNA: TGTGCCAGCAGCCCCCCCAGGACAGGGGGCTACGAGCAGTACTTC. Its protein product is CASSPPRTGGYEQYF.